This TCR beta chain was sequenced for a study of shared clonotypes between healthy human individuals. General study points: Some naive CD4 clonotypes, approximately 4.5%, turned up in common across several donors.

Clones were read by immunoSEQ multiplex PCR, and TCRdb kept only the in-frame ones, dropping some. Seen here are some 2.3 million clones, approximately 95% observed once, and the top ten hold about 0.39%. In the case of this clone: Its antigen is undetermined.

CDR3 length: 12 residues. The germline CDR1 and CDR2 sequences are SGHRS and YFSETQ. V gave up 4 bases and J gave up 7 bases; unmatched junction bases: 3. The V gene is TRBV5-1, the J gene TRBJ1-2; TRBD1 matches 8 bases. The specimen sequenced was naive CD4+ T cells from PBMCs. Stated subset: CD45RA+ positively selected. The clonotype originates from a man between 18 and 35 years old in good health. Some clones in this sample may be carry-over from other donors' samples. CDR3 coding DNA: TGCGCCAGCAGCACCGGACAGGGTGGCTACACCTTC. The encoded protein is CASSTGQGGYTF. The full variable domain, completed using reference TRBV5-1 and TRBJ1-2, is KAGVTQTPRYLIKTRGQQVTLSCSPISGHRSVSWYQQTPGQGLQFLFEYFSETQRNKGNFPGRFSGRQFSNSRSEMNVSTLELGDSALYLCASSTGQGGYTFGSGTRLTVV.